The 21 T cell receptor beta chains below all came from one sample that was sequenced in a study of cytomegalovirus exposure and HLA in healthy donors. The primer mix had 60 Vbeta and 13 Jbeta primers. Here immunoSEQ multiplex PCR was the method, and the copy in TCRdb shows in-frame clones only, minus some. The sample table includes about 44,000 clones. Sample: PBMCs. Receptors were obtained from a male donor in good health and CMV-seronegative.

The chain carries TRBV10-2 and TRBJ2-7, with D perhaps matching TRBD1 (5 bases). CDR1 is WSHSY, CDR2 SAAADI, per germline. Trimming stripped 8 bases from V and 0 bases from J, with 8 bases between. This CDR3 is built from 12 residues. Written as DNA, the CDR3 is TGCGCCAGCGGCGACAGCTCCTACGAGCAGTACTTC. Translation gives CASGDSSYEQYF.

The chain has TRBV9 and TRBJ2-1, with 11 nucleotides matching TRBD2. CDR3 length: 17 amino acids. Germline trimming cut 0 bases from V and 4 bases from J; bases unmatched to any gene: 6. Germline V gene data show CDR1 as SGDLS and CDR2 as YYNGEE. The CDR3 here is CASSVELAGGIYNEQFF. In DNA, the CDR3 is TGTGCCAGCAGCGTAGAATTAGCGGGAGGGATTTACAATGAGCAGTTCTTC. Supplemented by reference TRBV9 and TRBJ2-1, the full variable domain reads DSGVTQTPKHLITATGQRVTLRCSPRSGDLSVYWYQQSLDQGLQFLIQYYNGEERAKGNILERFSAQQFPDLHSELNLSSLELGDSALYFCASSVELAGGIYNEQFFGPGTRLTVL.

On this clone: The same CDR3 can be traced to other DNA sequences in this sample. The V call is TRBV7-3, the J call TRBJ1-1, with D possibly TRBD1 on 5 matching bases. Germline loops: CDR1 SGHTA, CDR2 FQGTGA. Trimming shortened V by 2 bases and J by 1 base, and 5 bases separated the two germline ends. This CDR3 spans 13 amino acids. The CDR3 is CASSLGANTEAFF. The CDR3 DNA sequence: TGTGCCAGCAGCTTAGGGGCGAACACTGAAGCTTTCTTT.

As concerns this clone: One end of the junction fails to match germline, which may point to a read error. The J gene is TRBJ1-1, the V gene TRBV6-5; 7 bases line up with TRBD1. The CDR3 is 14 amino acids. CDR1 and CDR2 from the germline V gene are MNHEY and SVGAGI. The chain's CDR3 is CASRYRGLNTEAFF. CDR3 sequence (DNA): TGTGCCAGCCGTTACAGGGGTTTGAACACTGAAGCTTTCTTT.

V is TRBV11-2 and J is TRBJ2-3; TRBD1 is a possible D gene (5 bases). Trimming shortened V by 4 bases and J by 6 bases, and 17 bases separated the two germline ends. The CDR3 consists of 15 residues. Germline CDR1 is SGHAT and CDR2 is FQNNGV. The CDR3 sequence: CASSWGGGSSDTQYF. The CDR3 DNA reads TGTGCCAGCAGCTGGGGCGGTGGCTCCTCGGATACGCAGTATTTT.

As DNA, the CDR3 is TGTGCCAGCTCAAACTTTGACAGGGATGGCTACACCTTC. It is translated as CASSNFDRDGYTF. The V gene is TRBV18, the J gene TRBJ1-2, with 7 bases lining up with TRBD1. This CDR3 spans 13 amino acids. The junction had 6 bases not matched to a gene; V was cut back by 5 bases and J by 6 bases. Germline V lookup: CDR1 KGHSH, CDR2 LQKENI.

The rearrangement joins TRBV27 to TRBJ2-1, with 12 bases identical to TRBD1. The ends lost 6 bases at V and 4 bases at J; junction bases unmatched: 7. Germline V lookup: CDR1 MNHEY, CDR2 SMNVEV (reference sequence). CDR3 size: 16 residues. The CDR3 DNA is TGTGCCAGCAGGGGACAGGGGGCATCCCTATACAATGAGCAGTTCTTC. Its translation: CASRGQGASLYNEQFF.

The rearrangement uses TRBV29-1 and TRBJ2-3; TRBD1 matches at 12 bases. Trimming removed 2 bases from V and 3 bases from J; junction bases left unmatched: 12. Per the germline V gene, CDR1 is SQVTM and CDR2 is ANQGSEA. This CDR3 region has 18 residues. The chain's CDR3 is CSVESRIPGQGATDTQYF. The CDR3 DNA is TGCAGCGTTGAAAGCCGAATTCCGGGACAGGGGGCTACAGATACGCAGTATTTT.

The V gene is TRBV11-2, the J gene TRBJ2-3; D gene ambiguous. The germline gives CDR1 SGHAT, CDR2 FQNNGV. The CDR3 loop spans 13 amino acids. Trimming stripped 1 base from V and 4 bases from J, with 6 bases between. The CDR3 spells CASSLGSADTQYF. The CDR3 DNA follows: TGTGCCAGCAGCTTAGGGTCGGCAGATACGCAGTATTTT.

The rearrangement joins TRBV5-1 to TRBJ2-1; 11 positions agree with TRBD2. The CDR3 length is 17 residues. J gave up 4 bases and V 3 bases, and 9 bases lay outside the gene matches. CDR1 and CDR2 (germline): SGHRS, YFSETQ. CDR3 in amino acids: CASSSGRGLAVYNEQFF. CDR3 coding DNA: TGCGCCAGCAGCTCCGGGAGGGGACTAGCGGTATACAATGAGCAGTTCTTC.

The CDR3 DNA sequence: TGTGCCAGTACTTACAGGGGGGGGAACACCGGGGAGCTGTTTTTT. Translating it yields CASTYRGGNTGELFF. The chain recombines TRBV6-1 with TRBJ2-2; a weak D match, TRBD1 (8 bases). The germline V gene encodes CDR1 MNHNS and CDR2 SASEGT. The V gene lost 9 bases and the J gene lost 1 base, with 15 bases spanning the gap. The CDR3 has 15 residues.

This CDR3 is CASSLAGLSYNEQFF. CDR3 DNA: TGTGCCAGCTCCCTCGCAGGTCTCAGCTACAATGAGCAGTTCTTC. This rearrangement joins TRBV18 to TRBJ2-1; no clear D. Germline lookup yields CDR1 KGHSH and CDR2 LQKENI. The CDR3 covers 15 residues. With 6 bases removed from V and 3 bases from J, the gap between germline ends came to 15 bases.

The chain links TRBV25-1 to TRBJ2-5; D remains ambiguous. Germline CDR1 is MGHDK and CDR2 is SYGVNS. V dropped 2 bases and J dropped 3 bases, with 4 bases sitting between them. The CDR3 contains 12 residues. The CDR3 sequence is CASSEIKETQYF. CDR3 coding DNA: TGTGCCAGCAGTGAAATAAAAGAGACCCAGTACTTC.

The chain carries TRBV30 and TRBJ1-2, with TRBD1 matching over 8 bases. The CDR3 is 12 amino acids. The junction had 4 bases not matched to a gene; V was cut back by 2 bases and J by 8 bases. Per germline, CDR1 GTSNPN and CDR2 SVGIG (reference sequence). DNA of the CDR3: TGTGCCTGGAGTTTCGGACAGGGAGGCTACACCTTC. Amino acid sequence: CAWSFGQGGYTF.

The chain links TRBV28 to TRBJ1-5; a weak D match, TRBD1 (5 bases). Trimming shortened V by 9 bases and J by 3 bases, and 15 bases separated the two germline ends. Germline V gene sequence: CDR1 MDHEN, CDR2 SYDVKM. The CDR3 covers 14 residues. CDR3 sequence: CASTNTGPNQPQHF. DNA of the CDR3: TGTGCCAGTACTAACACAGGCCCCAATCAGCCCCAGCATTTT.

The V gene is TRBV7-2, the J gene TRBJ2-7; D may be TRBD2 (6 bases). CDR1 and CDR2 from the germline V gene are SGHTA and FQGNSA. Trimming stripped 3 bases from V and 0 bases from J, with 12 bases between. The CDR3 runs 15 residues. The CDR3 loop reads CASSFGLASSYEQYF. CDR3 nucleotide sequence: TGTGCCAGCAGCTTTGGGCTAGCGAGCTCCTACGAGCAGTACTTC. Supplemented by reference TRBV7-2 and TRBJ2-7, the full variable domain reads GAGVSQSPSNKVTEKGKDVELRCDPISGHTALYWYRQSLGQGLEFLIYFQGNSAPDKSGLPSDRFSAERTGGSVSTLTIQRTQQEDSAVYLCASSFGLASSYEQYFGPGTRLTVT.

The rearrangement joins TRBV30 to TRBJ1-1; a possible D gene is TRBD1 (5 bases). Germline lookup yields CDR1 GTSNPN and CDR2 SVGIG (reference sequence). The CDR3 totals 11 residues. V lost 0 bases, J lost 8 bases, and 7 bases lay in between. CDR3 protein: CAWSVGQEAFF. The CDR3 DNA follows: TGTGCCTGGAGTGTAGGACAAGAAGCTTTCTTT. Together with reference TRBV30 and TRBJ1-1, the CDR3 gives the full variable domain: SQTIHQWPATLVQPVGSPLSLECTVEGTSNPNLYWYRQAAGRGLQLLFYSVGIGQISSEVPQNLSASRPQDRQFILSSKKLLLSDSGFYLCAWSVGQEAFFGQGTRLTVV.

The chain's CDR3 is CASSQGLEVYEQYF. The CDR3 coding sequence is TGCGCCAGCAGCCAAGGACTAGAGGTCTACGAGCAGTACTTC. The chain is built from TRBV4-3 and TRBJ2-7, with a weak D call TRBD2 (6 bases). Deletions cut 1 base from V and 3 bases from J, with 10 bases between. Germline V CDR1 and CDR2: LGHNA, YSLEER. The CDR3 has 14 amino acids.

This chain connects TRBV2 to TRBJ2-3; TRBD2 matches at 7 bases. This CDR3 spans 14 amino acids. Germline values: CDR1 SNHLY, CDR2 FYNNEI. The ends lost 7 bases at V and 2 bases at J; junction bases unmatched: 6. The CDR3 nucleotides are TGTGCCAGCAACCGGGAGGCTAACACAGATACGCAGTATTTT. Translating it yields CASNREANTDTQYF.

The chain couples TRBV5-1 to TRBJ2-1; TRBD2 aligns across 10 bases. The CDR3 runs 16 residues. The trim removed 1 base at V and 6 bases at J, leaving 7 bases unmatched. Germline V gene sequence: CDR1 SGHRS, CDR2 YFSETQ. The CDR3 bases are TGCGCCAGCAGCTTGACGAGCGGGAGGGCGGGCAATGAGCAGTTCTTC. It encodes CASSLTSGRAGNEQFF.

The J gene is TRBJ1-1, the V gene TRBV30; the match to TRBD1 covers 7 bases. With V trimmed by 3 bases and J by 4 bases, 5 bases remained unmatched. Germline V CDR1 and CDR2: GTSNPN, SVGIG (reference sequence). CDR3 length: 13 amino acids. CDR3 loop: CAWRSTGFTEAFF. CDR3 bases: TGTGCCTGGAGGTCGACAGGGTTCACTGAAGCTTTCTTT. Together with reference TRBV30 and TRBJ1-1, the CDR3 gives the full variable domain: SQTIHQWPATLVQPVGSPLSLECTVEGTSNPNLYWYRQAAGRGLQLLFYSVGIGQISSEVPQNLSASRPQDRQFILSSKKLLLSDSGFYLCAWRSTGFTEAFFGQGTRLTVV.